The 8 T cell receptor beta chains below were found in one sample sequenced in a study of beta chain features in type 1 diabetes. Broader study findings: Researchers report that Type 1 diabetes patients had moderately but significantly shorter TCRB CDR3s across all four CD4+ subsets.

Their target antigens are unknown. As every portion of the isolated RNA was reverse transcribed, the sequencing read expressed TCRB transcripts. Profiling relied on immunoSEQ multiplex PCR, and the TCRdb table lists in-frame clones only, not all of them. The data hold some 700,000 clones, with roughly an eighth observed a single time. Sequencing was carried out using naive CD4+ T cells from blood. The source of these receptors is a man between 18 and 35 years old with type 1 diabetes.

The chain employs TRBV6-5 and TRBJ1-3; D may be TRBD1 (6 bases). CDR1 MNHEY and CDR2 SVGAGI come from the germline V gene. The length of the CDR3 is 15 residues. Trimming removed 6 bases at V and 0 bases at J, with 12 bases between. CDR3 loop: CASRRAGDSGNTIYF. CDR3 coding DNA: TGTGCCAGCAGGAGGGCAGGGGACTCTGGAAACACCATATATTTT.

This clone has a handful of counts. The rearrangement joins TRBV7-7 to TRBJ2-1; TRBD2 matches 9 bases. Germline loops: CDR1 SSHAT, CDR2 FNYEAQ (reference sequence). The V segment lost 5 bases and the J segment 8 bases; nucleotides outside the gene matches: 7. The CDR3 has 14 residues. The CDR3 spells CASSPGSGGYEQFF. The CDR3 DNA reads TGTGCCAGCAGCCCGGGAAGCGGGGGGTATGAGCAGTTCTTC.

This clone showed up just a few times. The genes are TRBV9 and TRBJ1-2; possibly TRBD1 for D (6 bases). This CDR3 has 16 amino acids. V lost 0 bases and J lost 0, with 12 bases in between. Germline V gene lookup returns CDR1 SGDLS and CDR2 YYNGEE. CDR3 DNA sequence: TGTGCCAGCAGCGTAGAAGTCGGACAGCCTAACTATGGCTACACCTTC. The encoded protein is CASSVEVGQPNYGYTF.

This clone was found a few times. The chain has TRBV6-1 and TRBJ2-2, with D unclear. CDR1 and CDR2 (germline): MNHNS, SASEGT. The ends were cut back, 6 bases at V and 5 bases at J, with 7 bases in the middle. The CDR3 consists of 12 residues. CDR3 bases: TGTGCCAGCAGAACCTATACCGGGGAGCTGTTTTTT. Encoded protein: CASRTYTGELFF.

A few counts support this clone. The rearrangement links TRBV29-1 to TRBJ2-3; 11 bases are shared with TRBD2. J gave up 0 bases and V 3 bases, and 5 bases lay outside the gene matches. Germline CDR1 and CDR2: SQVTM and ANQGSEA. The CDR3 is 16 amino acids. CDR3 sequence: CSVELGLADSTDTQYF. The DNA for the CDR3 is TGCAGCGTTGAGTTGGGACTAGCGGATAGCACAGATACGCAGTATTTT.

The genes are TRBV30 and TRBJ2-5, with 10 bases that match TRBD1. There are 16 residues in the CDR3. Trimming removed 1 base from V and 4 bases from J; junction bases left unmatched: 9. Germline CDR1 is GTSNPN and CDR2 is SVGIG (reference sequence). The CDR3 nucleotides are TGTGCCTGGAGTGAAACCGGGACAGGGGTTGGAGAGACCCAGTACTTC. Translated: CAWSETGTGVGETQYF.

This clone turned up a few times. The rearrangement uses TRBV7-2 and TRBJ1-1; a weak D match, TRBD1 (5 bases). The length of the CDR3 is 16 residues. V was shortened by 4 bases and J by 2 bases, with 17 bases between the two germline ends. Germline V gene data show CDR1 as SGHTA and CDR2 as FQGNSA. The CDR3 nucleotides are TGTGCCAGCAGCTCACTACATGGACACGACAACACTGAAGCTTTCTTT. Translated: CASSSLHGHDNTEAFF.

This clone has more than one count but fewer than ten. The chain links TRBV15 to TRBJ2-1; D unresolved. Germline V gives CDR1 LNHNV, CDR2 YYDKDF (reference sequence). The CDR3 is made up of 12 amino acids. Trimming pared 5 bases from V and 8 bases from J, leaving 10 bases between. CDR3 nucleotide sequence: TGTGCCACCAGCTTCATCTCGGATGAGCAGTTCTTC. This encodes CATSFISDEQFF.